One sample yielded the 28 T cell receptor beta chains listed below, sequenced in a study of T cell responses to AZD1222 COVID-19 vaccine. Only in-frame clones appear in the TCRdb table, and some are missing; sequencing was by immunoSEQ multiplex PCR. The sample lists some 130,000 clones; around 90% were seen once. The input for sequencing was peripheral blood, taken 28 days after the second AZD1222 dose. The receptors derive from an adult who received the AZD1222 COVID-19 vaccine.

This chain uses TRBV5-3 with TRBJ1-3, with D perhaps TRBD1 (5 bases). TRBV5-3 is an ORF, with its function uncertain. Trimming pared 4 bases from V and 4 bases from J, leaving 12 bases between. The CDR3 loop spans 14 amino acids. Here the CDR3 DNA reads TGTGCCAGAAGCCCAGGGTTTCGGGGAAACACCATATATTTT. Translated, it gives CARSPGFRGNTIYF.

J is TRBJ1-3 and V is TRBV28; D uncertain. Deletions cut 6 bases from V and 0 bases from J, with 15 bases between. The germline V gene encodes CDR1 MDHEN and CDR2 SYDVKM. This CDR3 contains 16 residues. The CDR3 nucleotides read TGTGCCAGCAGGGAGGTGGCGTTAGGCTCTGGAAACACCATATATTTT. Translating gives CASREVALGSGNTIYF.

This chain uses TRBV30 with TRBJ2-3, with D uncertain. Germline V gene sequence: CDR1 GTSNPN, CDR2 SVGIG (reference sequence). The V gene lost 5 bases and the J gene lost 4 bases, with 10 bases spanning the gap. There are 12 residues in the CDR3. This chain's CDR3 is CAWEGNADTQYF. The CDR3 region has the DNA TGTGCCTGGGAAGGGAACGCAGATACGCAGTATTTT.

V and J are TRBV27 and TRBJ2-7; 11 positions match TRBD1. The CDR3 is 13 residues long. Germline V gene sequence: CDR1 MNHEY, CDR2 SMNVEV (reference sequence). V lost 8 bases and J lost 4; bases outside the gene matches: 4. CDR3 DNA: TGTGCCAGCGGAGGACAGGGGGCATACGAGCAGTACTTC. It yields the protein CASGGQGAYEQYF.

The chain recombines TRBV5-4 with TRBJ1-2; the match to TRBD1 covers 11 bases. The CDR3 spans 15 residues. Germline CDR1 is SGHNT and CDR2 is YYREEE (reference sequence). The V and J ends lost 9 bases and 3 bases, in that order; junction bases with no gene match: 10. The CDR3 coding sequence is TGTGCCACTTTGGACAGGGGGCGTAGCGACTATGGCTACACCTTC. Residues: CATLDRGRSDYGYTF. Variable domain in full (rest from reference TRBV5-4 and TRBJ1-2): ETGVTQSPTHLIKTRGQQVTLRCSSQSGHNTVSWYQQALGQGPQFIFQYYREEENGRGNFPPRFSGLQFPNYSSELNVNALELDDSALYLCATLDRGRSDYGYTFGSGTRLTVV.

This clone was recorded once. V is TRBV7-6 and J is TRBJ2-1; 8 bases match TRBD2. Per germline, CDR1 SGHVS and CDR2 FNYEAQ. The CDR3 is 16 residues long. Trimming removed 1 base from V and 7 bases from J; junction bases left unmatched: 9. The CDR3 sequence is CASSLGTSGRRNEQFF. The CDR3 nucleotides are TGTGCCAGCAGCTTAGGCACTAGCGGTCGGAGGAATGAGCAGTTCTTC. Based on the CDR3 plus reference TRBV7-6 and TRBJ2-1, the full variable domain is GAGVSQSPRYKVTKRGQDVALRCDPISGHVSLYWYRQALGQGPEFLTYFNYEAQQDKSGLPNDRFSAERPEGSISTLTIQRTEQRDSAMYRCASSLGTSGRRNEQFFGPGTRLTVL.

This clone has a handful of counts. The gene calls are TRBV5-5 and TRBJ2-7, with TRBD2 identical over 9 bases. From germline, CDR1 is SGHKS and CDR2 YYEKEE (reference sequence). With V trimmed by 0 bases and J by 1 base, 2 bases remained unmatched. The CDR3 extends over 15 amino acids. In nucleotides, the CDR3 is TGTGCCAGCAGCTTGGCTAGCGGGGCATCCTACGAGCAGTACTTC. Translated: CASSLASGASYEQYF. Together with reference TRBV5-5 and TRBJ2-7, the CDR3 gives the full variable domain: DAGVTQSPTHLIKTRGQQVTLRCSPISGHKSVSWYQQVLGQGPQFIFQYYEKEERGRGNFPDRFSARQFPNYSSELNVNALLLGDSALYLCASSLASGASYEQYFGPGTRLTVT.

Written as DNA, the CDR3 is TGCGCCAGCAGCTTGGAATGGGGCTCCTACGAGCAGTACTTC. This gives the protein CASSLEWGSYEQYF. The genes are TRBV5-1 and TRBJ2-7, with D uncertain. V lost 0 bases and J 0 bases, leaving 7 bases between the germline ends. The length of the CDR3 is 14 residues. In germline, CDR1 is SGHRS, CDR2 YFSETQ. The variable domain in full, with the rest retrieved from reference TRBV5-1 and TRBJ2-7, is KAGVTQTPRYLIKTRGQQVTLSCSPISGHRSVSWYQQTPGQGLQFLFEYFSETQRNKGNFPGRFSGRQFSNSRSEMNVSTLELGDSALYLCASSLEWGSYEQYFGPGTRLTVT.

This chain joins TRBV2 and TRBJ2-3; D gene uncertain. V was clipped by 7 bases and J by 2 bases, with 4 bases between them. From germline, CDR1 is SNHLY and CDR2 FYNNEI. The CDR3 consists of 11 residues. The CDR3 coding sequence is TGTGCCAGCACATTCACAGATACGCAGTATTTT. Its protein is CASTFTDTQYF.

This clone was counted a single time. V gene TRBV6-6 combines with J gene TRBJ2-2, with a tentative D call TRBD2 (6 bases). Trimming removed 2 bases from V and 5 bases from J, with 12 bases in between. Germline V lookup: CDR1 MNHNY, CDR2 SVGAGI (reference sequence). The CDR3 is made up of 15 amino acids. The CDR3 loop is CASSYKGGGTGELFF. The CDR3 DNA reads TGTGCCAGCAGTTACAAGGGAGGAGGGACCGGGGAGCTGTTTTTT.

The chain recombines TRBV2 with TRBJ1-2; D is uncertain. The CDR3 runs 11 residues. CDR1 and CDR2 from the germline V gene are SNHLY and FYNNEI. V lost 2 bases to trimming and J lost 7 bases, with 5 bases between them. The CDR3 nucleotides are TGTGCCAGCAGTGAAAGGATTGGCTACACCTTC. Translating it yields CASSERIGYTF.

The chain uses TRBV7-3 and TRBJ2-2; TRBD2 is a possible D gene (6 bases). The CDR3 consists of 15 residues. Between the trimmed V and J ends, which lost 5 bases and 5 bases, there was a span of 15 bases. From germline, CDR1 is SGHTA and CDR2 FQGTGA. The CDR3 DNA follows: TGTGCCAGCAGCCCCCTAGTGGGGGGAACCGGGGAGCTGTTTTTT. Amino acids: CASSPLVGGTGELFF.

The rearrangement links TRBV4-2 to TRBJ2-3, with TRBD2 matching 9 bases. CDR1 LGHNA and CDR2 YNFKEQ come from the germline V gene. J lost 7 bases, V lost 4 bases, and 12 bases had no gene match. The CDR3 extends over 16 amino acids. The DNA for the CDR3 is TGTGCCAGCAGCCGTAACCGGGCGGGAGGGAGCCATACGCAGTATTTT. Translating it yields CASSRNRAGGSHTQYF.

The rearrangement links TRBV19 to TRBJ1-5, with unresolved D. The V gene's germline CDR1 is LNHDA and CDR2 SQIVND (reference sequence). Trimming took 10 bases from V and 3 from J, leaving 16 bases between them. The CDR3 has 14 amino acids. The chain's CDR3 is CATRGGRFNQPQHF. The CDR3 bases are TGTGCCACCCGAGGCGGCAGGTTCAATCAGCCCCAGCATTTT.

The chain employs TRBV24-1 and TRBJ1-1, with 11 bases that match TRBD1. The CDR3 is 15 amino acids. The germline CDR1 and CDR2 sequences are KGHDR and SFDVKD. The junction had 8 bases not matched to a gene; V was cut back by 4 bases and J by 8 bases. CDR3 nucleotides: TGTGCCACCAGTGACCCCCGGACAGGGGGCCGAGAAGCTTTCTTT. It encodes CATSDPRTGGREAFF.

The chain carries TRBV2 and TRBJ1-4; no reliable D call. The V end was cut by 6 bases, the J end by 0 bases, with 8 bases between. Germline V gene lookup returns CDR1 SNHLY and CDR2 FYNNEI. This CDR3 is 14 amino acids long. The CDR3 loop reads CASRPTPTNEKLFF. Here the CDR3 DNA reads TGTGCCAGCAGGCCAACTCCAACTAATGAAAAACTGTTTTTT.

The CDR3 DNA reads TGTGCCAGCAGCTTTAGGGGACAGTTGAACTATGGCTACACCTTC. Protein sequence: CASSFRGQLNYGYTF. The rearrangement joins TRBV7-9 to TRBJ1-2; 7 bases match TRBD1. Germline V gene data show CDR1 as SEHNR and CDR2 as FQNEAQ (reference sequence). With 3 bases clipped from V and 2 bases from J, the junction kept 6 bases outside the gene matches. This CDR3 has 15 amino acids.

In nucleotides, the CDR3 is TGCGCCAGCAGCCTCCTGGGGACAGGGGGAGGAGTACGTGAAGCTTTCTTT. Its translation is CASSLLGTGGGVREAFF. V gene TRBV5-1 combines with J gene TRBJ1-1; TRBD1 agrees at 11 bases. CDR3 length equals 17 residues. In germline, CDR1 is SGHRS, CDR2 YFSETQ. V shed 4 bases, J shed 7 bases, and the junction held 15 bases outside the gene matches. Drawing the rest from reference TRBV5-1 and TRBJ1-1, the complete variable domain is KAGVTQTPRYLIKTRGQQVTLSCSPISGHRSVSWYQQTPGQGLQFLFEYFSETQRNKGNFPGRFSGRQFSNSRSEMNVSTLELGDSALYLCASSLLGTGGGVREAFFGQGTRLTVV.

This chain uses TRBV24-1 with TRBJ2-5, with D unclear. Looked up from germline, CDR1 is KGHDR and CDR2 is SFDVKD. The ends were cut back, 4 bases at V and 9 bases at J, with 11 bases in the middle. CDR3 size: 12 residues. CDR3 region: CATSDTVGAQYF. The CDR3 DNA reads as TGTGCCACCAGTGACACAGTCGGAGCCCAGTACTTC.

The chain has TRBV6-1 and TRBJ2-1; TRBD2 aligns across 9 bases. CDR1 MNHNS and CDR2 SASEGT come from the germline V gene. V was clipped by 2 bases and J by 7 bases; unmatched bases: 6. CDR3 length: 15 residues. DNA for the CDR3: TGTGCCAGCAGTGAATTTAGCGGGAGTATGAATGAGCAGTTCTTC. It specifies CASSEFSGSMNEQFF.

The rearrangement links TRBV30 to TRBJ2-7; 8 bases align to TRBD1. Germline lookup yields CDR1 GTSNPN and CDR2 SVGIG (reference sequence). Losses at the gene ends were 1 base for V and 4 bases for J; bases not matched to a gene: 6. There are 14 residues in the CDR3. CDR3 DNA: TGTGCCTGGAGTGCCCTCAGGGGGCTATACGAGCAGTACTTC. Its protein is CAWSALRGLYEQYF.

The chain employs TRBV2 and TRBJ2-7; D uncertain. The germline V gene encodes CDR1 SNHLY and CDR2 FYNNEI. V lost 7 bases, J lost 3 bases, and 7 bases lay in between. The length of the CDR3 is 11 residues. Here the CDR3 reads CASKTLYEQYF. The CDR3 DNA reads TGTGCCAGCAAGACCCTCTACGAGCAGTACTTC. Full variable domain (outside the CDR3, taken from reference TRBV2 and TRBJ2-7): EPEVTQTPSHQVTQMGQEVILRCVPISNHLYFYWYRQILGQKVEFLVSFYNNEISEKSEIFDDQFSVERPDGSNFTLKIRSTKLEDSAMYFCASKTLYEQYFGPGTRLTVT.

The chain uses TRBV6-6 and TRBJ1-2, with 9 positions matching TRBD1. CDR1 is MNHNY and CDR2 is SVGAGI in the germline V gene (reference sequence). V lost 0 bases and J lost 4; bases outside the gene matches: 3. This CDR3 region has 15 residues. CDR3 sequence reads: CASSYSGTGRYGYTF. CDR3 in DNA: TGTGCCAGCAGTTACTCCGGGACAGGGCGCTATGGCTACACCTTC.

As DNA, the CDR3 is TGTGCCAGCAGCGTAGAGGTCGGGAGTAACTATGGCTACACCTTC. This codes for CASSVEVGSNYGYTF. This chain connects TRBV9 to TRBJ1-2; D not resolved. The CDR3 consists of 15 residues. From germline, CDR1 is SGDLS and CDR2 YYNGEE. Trimming left V 0 bases short and J 1 base short, with 10 bases between.

The gene calls are TRBV2 and TRBJ2-7, with D possibly matching TRBD2 (5 bases). Germline CDR1 reads SNHLY; CDR2 reads FYNNEI. The CDR3 spans 15 residues. V was shortened by 7 bases and J by 1 base, with 17 bases between the two germline ends. DNA for the CDR3: TGTGCCAGCATAAAGTCCGGGGAGTGGTCCTACGAGCAGTACTTC. Residues: CASIKSGEWSYEQYF.

This chain uses TRBV28 with TRBJ1-2; 7 bases align to TRBD1. The germline CDR1 and CDR2 sequences are MDHEN and SYDVKM. Trimming took 4 bases from V and 6 from J; bases not matched to a gene: 8. This CDR3 has 14 residues. The CDR3 here is CASSSRTGTDGYTF. Here the CDR3 DNA reads TGTGCCAGCAGTTCCCGGACAGGTACAGATGGCTACACCTTC.

The chain employs TRBV28 and TRBJ2-7; D perhaps matches TRBD2 (6 bases). CDR1 MDHEN and CDR2 SYDVKM come from the germline V gene. Trimming left V 2 bases short and J 2 bases short, with 16 bases between. The CDR3 has 16 amino acids. CDR3 loop: CASSLGFGGRTYEQYF. DNA of the CDR3: TGTGCCAGCAGTTTAGGCTTCGGAGGGAGGACCTACGAGCAGTACTTC.

CDR3 residues: CSVASGRGEQYF. CDR3 bases: TGCAGCGTTGCGAGCGGGAGGGGCGAGCAGTACTTC. The gene calls are TRBV29-1 and TRBJ2-7; 10 nucleotides align to TRBD2. Germline V CDR1 and CDR2: SQVTM, ANQGSEA. The CDR3 runs 12 residues. Germline trimming cut 4 bases from V and 6 bases from J; bases unmatched to any gene: 3.